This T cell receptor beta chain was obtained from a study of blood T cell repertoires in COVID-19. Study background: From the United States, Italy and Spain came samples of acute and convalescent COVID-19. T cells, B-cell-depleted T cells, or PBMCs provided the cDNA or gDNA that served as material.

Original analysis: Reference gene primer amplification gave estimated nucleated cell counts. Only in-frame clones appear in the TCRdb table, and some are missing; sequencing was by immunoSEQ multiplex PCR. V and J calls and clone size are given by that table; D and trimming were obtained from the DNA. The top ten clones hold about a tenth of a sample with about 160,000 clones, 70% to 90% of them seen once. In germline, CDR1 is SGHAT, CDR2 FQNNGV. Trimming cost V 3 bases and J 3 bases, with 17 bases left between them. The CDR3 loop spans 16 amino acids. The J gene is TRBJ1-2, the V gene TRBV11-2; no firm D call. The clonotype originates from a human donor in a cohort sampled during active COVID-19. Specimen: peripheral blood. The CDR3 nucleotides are TGTGCCAGCAGCTTTGGGCTCCTGGAAGGCGACTATGGCTACACCTTC. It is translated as CASSFGLLEGDYGYTF.